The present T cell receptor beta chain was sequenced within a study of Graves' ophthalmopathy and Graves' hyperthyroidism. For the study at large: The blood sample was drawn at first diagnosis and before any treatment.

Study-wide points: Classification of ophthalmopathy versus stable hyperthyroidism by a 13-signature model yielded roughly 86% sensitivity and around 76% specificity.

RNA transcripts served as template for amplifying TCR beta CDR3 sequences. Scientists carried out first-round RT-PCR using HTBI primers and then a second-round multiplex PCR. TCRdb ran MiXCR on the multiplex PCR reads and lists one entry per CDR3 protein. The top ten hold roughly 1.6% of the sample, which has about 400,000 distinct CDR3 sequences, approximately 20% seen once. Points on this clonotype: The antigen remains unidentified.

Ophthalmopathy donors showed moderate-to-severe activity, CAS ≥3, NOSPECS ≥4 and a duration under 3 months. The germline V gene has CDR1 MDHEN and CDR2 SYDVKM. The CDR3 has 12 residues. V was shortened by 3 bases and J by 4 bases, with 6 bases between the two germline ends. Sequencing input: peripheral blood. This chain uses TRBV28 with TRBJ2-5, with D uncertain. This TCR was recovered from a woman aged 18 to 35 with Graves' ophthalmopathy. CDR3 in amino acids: CASSFITETQYF. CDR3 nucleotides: TGTGCCAGCAGTTTCATTACAGAGACCCAGTACTTC.